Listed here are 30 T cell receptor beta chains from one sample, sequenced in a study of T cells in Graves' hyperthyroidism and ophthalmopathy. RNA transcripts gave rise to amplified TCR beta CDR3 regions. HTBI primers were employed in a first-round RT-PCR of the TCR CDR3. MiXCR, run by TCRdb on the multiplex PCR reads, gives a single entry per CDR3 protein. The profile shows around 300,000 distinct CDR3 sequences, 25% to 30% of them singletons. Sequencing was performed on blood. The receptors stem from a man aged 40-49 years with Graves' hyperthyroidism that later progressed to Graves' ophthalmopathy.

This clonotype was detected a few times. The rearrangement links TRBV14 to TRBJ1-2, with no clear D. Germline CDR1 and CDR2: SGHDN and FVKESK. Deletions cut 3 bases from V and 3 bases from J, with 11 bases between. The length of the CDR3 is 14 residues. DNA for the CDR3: TGTGCCAGCAGCCAGGGAAGGCAGGACTATGGCTACACCTTC. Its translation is CASSQGRQDYGYTF.

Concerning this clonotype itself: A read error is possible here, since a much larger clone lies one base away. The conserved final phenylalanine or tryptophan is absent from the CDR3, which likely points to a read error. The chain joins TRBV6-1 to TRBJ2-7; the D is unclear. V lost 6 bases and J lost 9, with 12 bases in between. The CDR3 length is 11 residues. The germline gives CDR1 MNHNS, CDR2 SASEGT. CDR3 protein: CASRGSRRQYS. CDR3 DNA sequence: TGTGCCAGCAGAGGAAGCCGCCGGCAGTACTCC.

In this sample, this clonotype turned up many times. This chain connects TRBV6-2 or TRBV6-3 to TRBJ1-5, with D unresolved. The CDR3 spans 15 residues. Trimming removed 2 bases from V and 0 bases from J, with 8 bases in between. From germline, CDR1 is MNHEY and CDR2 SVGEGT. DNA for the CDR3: TGTGCCAGCAGTTACGCCAGTCATAGCAATCAGCCCCAGCATTTT. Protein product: CASSYASHSNQPQHF.

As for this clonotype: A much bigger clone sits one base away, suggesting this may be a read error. CDR3 sequence reads: CTSSGGVQNQPQHF. The CDR3 nucleotides are TGTACCAGCAGTGGCGGGGTCCAGAATCAGCCCCAGCATTTT. This chain uses TRBV12-3 or TRBV12-4 with TRBJ1-5; no clear D gene. This CDR3 contains 14 residues.

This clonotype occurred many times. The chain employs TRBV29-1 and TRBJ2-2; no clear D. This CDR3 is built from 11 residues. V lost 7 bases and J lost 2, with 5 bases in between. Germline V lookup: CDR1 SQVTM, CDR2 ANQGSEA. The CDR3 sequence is CSARNTGELFF. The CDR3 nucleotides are TGCAGCGCCAGAAACACCGGGGAGCTGTTTTTT.

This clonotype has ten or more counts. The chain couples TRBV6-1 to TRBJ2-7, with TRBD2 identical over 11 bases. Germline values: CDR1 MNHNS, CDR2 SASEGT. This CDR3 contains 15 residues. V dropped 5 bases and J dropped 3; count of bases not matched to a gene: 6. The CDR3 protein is CASSRTGTSGYEQYF. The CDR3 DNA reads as TGTGCCAGCAGTCGAACCGGGACTAGCGGCTACGAGCAGTACTTC.

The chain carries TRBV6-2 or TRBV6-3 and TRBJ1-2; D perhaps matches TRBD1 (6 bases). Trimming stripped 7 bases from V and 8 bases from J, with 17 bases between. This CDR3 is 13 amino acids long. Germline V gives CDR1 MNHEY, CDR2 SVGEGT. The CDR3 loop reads CASNTIQGYGYTF. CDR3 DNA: TGTGCCAGCAACACCATACAGGGCTACGGCTACACCTTC.

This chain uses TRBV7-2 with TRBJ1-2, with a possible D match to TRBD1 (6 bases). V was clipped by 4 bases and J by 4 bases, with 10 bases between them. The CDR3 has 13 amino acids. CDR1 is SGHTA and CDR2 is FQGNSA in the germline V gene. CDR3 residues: CASSSDSLYGYTF. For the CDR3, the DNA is TGTGCCAGCAGCTCGGACAGTCTCTATGGCTACACCTTC.

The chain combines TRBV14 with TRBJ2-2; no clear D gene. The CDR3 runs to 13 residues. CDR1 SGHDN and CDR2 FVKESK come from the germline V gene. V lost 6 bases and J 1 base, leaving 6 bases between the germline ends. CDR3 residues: CASRRLNTGELFF. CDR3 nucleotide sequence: TGTGCCAGCAGAAGACTGAACACCGGGGAGCTGTTTTTT.

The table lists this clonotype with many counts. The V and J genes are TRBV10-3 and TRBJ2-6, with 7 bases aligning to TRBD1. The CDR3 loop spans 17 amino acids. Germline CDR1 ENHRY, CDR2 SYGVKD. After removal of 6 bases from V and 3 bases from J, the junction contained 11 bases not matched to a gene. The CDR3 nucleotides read TGTGCCATCAGCCCGGGACAGAGGGGTGTTGGGGCCAACGTCCTGACTTTC. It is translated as CAISPGQRGVGANVLTF.

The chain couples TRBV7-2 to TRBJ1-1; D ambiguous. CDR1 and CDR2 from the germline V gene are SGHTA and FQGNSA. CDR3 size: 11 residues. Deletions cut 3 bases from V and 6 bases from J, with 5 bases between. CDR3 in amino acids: CASSFRSEAFF. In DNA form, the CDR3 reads TGTGCCAGCAGCTTCAGGTCTGAAGCTTTCTTT.

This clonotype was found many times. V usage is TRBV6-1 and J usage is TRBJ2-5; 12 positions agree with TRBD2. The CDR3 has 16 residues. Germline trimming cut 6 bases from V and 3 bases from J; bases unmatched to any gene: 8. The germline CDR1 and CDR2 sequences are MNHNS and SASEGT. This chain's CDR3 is CASRPTSGSAEETQYF. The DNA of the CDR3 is TGTGCCAGCAGGCCGACTAGCGGGAGTGCCGAAGAGACCCAGTACTTC.

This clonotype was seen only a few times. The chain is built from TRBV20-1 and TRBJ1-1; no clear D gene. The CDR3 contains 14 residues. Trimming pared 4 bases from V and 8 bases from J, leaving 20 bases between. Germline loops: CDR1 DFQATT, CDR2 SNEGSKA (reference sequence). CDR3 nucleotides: TGCAGTGCTACCGAGCAACCTGAAAGTTCCGAAGCTTTCTTT. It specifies CSATEQPESSEAFF.

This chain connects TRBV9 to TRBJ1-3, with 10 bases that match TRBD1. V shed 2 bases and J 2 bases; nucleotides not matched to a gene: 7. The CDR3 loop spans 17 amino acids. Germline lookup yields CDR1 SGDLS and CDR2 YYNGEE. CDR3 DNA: TGTGCCAGCAGCGTGGGTACCGGGACAGGGGCTGGAAACACCATATATTTT. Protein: CASSVGTGTGAGNTIYF.

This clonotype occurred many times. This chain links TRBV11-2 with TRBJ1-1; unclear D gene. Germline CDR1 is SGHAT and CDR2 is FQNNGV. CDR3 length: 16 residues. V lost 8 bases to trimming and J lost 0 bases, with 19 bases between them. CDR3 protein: CASRNRHGTLNTEAFF. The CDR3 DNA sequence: TGTGCCAGCCGCAACCGACACGGTACCTTGAACACTGAAGCTTTCTTT.

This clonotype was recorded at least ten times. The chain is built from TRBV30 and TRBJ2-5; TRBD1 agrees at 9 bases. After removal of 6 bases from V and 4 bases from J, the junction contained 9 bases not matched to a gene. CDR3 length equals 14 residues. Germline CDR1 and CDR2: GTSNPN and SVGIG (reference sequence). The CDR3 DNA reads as TGTGCCTGCACAGCAACAGGGGGCGGAGAGACCCAGTACTTC. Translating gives CACTATGGGETQYF. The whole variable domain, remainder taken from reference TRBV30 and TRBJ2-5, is SQTIHQWPATLVQPVGSPLSLECTVEGTSNPNLYWYRQAAGRGLQLLFYSVGIGQISSEVPQNLSASRPQDRQFILSSKKLLLSDSGFYLCACTATGGGETQYFGPGTRLLVL.

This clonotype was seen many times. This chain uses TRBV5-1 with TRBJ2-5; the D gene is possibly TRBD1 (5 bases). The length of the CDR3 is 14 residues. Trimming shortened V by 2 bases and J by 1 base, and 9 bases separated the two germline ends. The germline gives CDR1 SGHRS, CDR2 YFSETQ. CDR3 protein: CASSFDDSQETQYF. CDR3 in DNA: TGCGCCAGCAGCTTTGACGACAGCCAAGAGACCCAGTACTTC.

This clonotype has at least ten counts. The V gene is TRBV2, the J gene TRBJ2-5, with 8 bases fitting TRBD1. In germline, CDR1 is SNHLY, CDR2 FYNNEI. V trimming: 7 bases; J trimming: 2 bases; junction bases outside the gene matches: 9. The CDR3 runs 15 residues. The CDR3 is CASKRDRWYQETQYF. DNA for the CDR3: TGTGCCAGCAAACGGGACAGGTGGTATCAAGAGACCCAGTACTTC.

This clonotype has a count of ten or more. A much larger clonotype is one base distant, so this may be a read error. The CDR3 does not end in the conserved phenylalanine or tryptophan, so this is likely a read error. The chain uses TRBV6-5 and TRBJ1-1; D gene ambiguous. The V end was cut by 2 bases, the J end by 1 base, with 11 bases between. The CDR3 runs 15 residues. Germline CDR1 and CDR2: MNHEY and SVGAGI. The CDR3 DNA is TGTGCCAGCAGTTACGGGTACCCACCGAACACTGAAGCTTTCCTT. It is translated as CASSYGYPPNTEAFL.

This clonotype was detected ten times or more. CDR3 DNA: TGTGCCTGGAGCGGGGGGAACTCCTATTACGAGCAGTACTTC. Translation gives CAWSGGNSYYEQYF. V is TRBV30 and J is TRBJ2-7; 7 bases fit TRBD2. CDR1 and CDR2 from the germline V gene are GTSNPN and SVGIG (reference sequence). Trimming removed 3 bases from V and 4 bases from J; junction bases left unmatched: 9. The CDR3 contains 14 residues.

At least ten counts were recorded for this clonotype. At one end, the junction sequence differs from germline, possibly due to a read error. The CDR3 DNA sequence: TGTGCCAGCAGTGAGGGCCTTCATTTC. It codes for CASSEGLHF. This chain uses TRBV6-1 with TRBJ2-7, with D hard to call. This CDR3 is 9 amino acids long. The V gene's germline CDR1 is MNHNS and CDR2 SASEGT.

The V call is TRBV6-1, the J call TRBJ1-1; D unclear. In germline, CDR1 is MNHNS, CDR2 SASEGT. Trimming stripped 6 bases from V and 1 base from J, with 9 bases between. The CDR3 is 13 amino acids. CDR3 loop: CASSRKKNTEAFF. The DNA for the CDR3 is TGTGCCAGCAGCAGGAAGAAGAACACTGAAGCTTTCTTT.

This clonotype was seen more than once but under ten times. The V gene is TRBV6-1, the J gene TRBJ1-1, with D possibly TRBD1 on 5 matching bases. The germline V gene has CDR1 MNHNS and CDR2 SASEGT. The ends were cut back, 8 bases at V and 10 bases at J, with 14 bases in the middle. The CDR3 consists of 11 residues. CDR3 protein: CASSGRDGAFF. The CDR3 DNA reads TGTGCCAGCTCGGGGCGGGATGGAGCTTTCTTT.

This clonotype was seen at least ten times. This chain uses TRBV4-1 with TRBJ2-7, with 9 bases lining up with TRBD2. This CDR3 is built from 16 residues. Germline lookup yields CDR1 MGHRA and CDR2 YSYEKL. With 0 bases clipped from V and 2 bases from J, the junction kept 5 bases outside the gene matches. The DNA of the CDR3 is TGCGCCAGCAGCCAAGAGACTAGCGGTTGGACCTACGAGCAGTACTTC. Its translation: CASSQETSGWTYEQYF.

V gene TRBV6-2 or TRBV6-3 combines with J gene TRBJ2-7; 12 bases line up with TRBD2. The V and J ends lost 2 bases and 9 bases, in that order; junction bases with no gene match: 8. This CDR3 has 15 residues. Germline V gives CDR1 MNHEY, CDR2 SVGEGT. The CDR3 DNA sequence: TGTGCCAGCAGTTACAGCTCCCTAGCGGGAGGGACGCAGTACTTC. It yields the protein CASSYSSLAGGTQYF.

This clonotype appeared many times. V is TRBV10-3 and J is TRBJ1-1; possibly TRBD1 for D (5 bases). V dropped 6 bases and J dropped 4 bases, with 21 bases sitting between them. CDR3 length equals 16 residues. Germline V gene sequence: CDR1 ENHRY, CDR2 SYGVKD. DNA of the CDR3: TGTGCCATCAGACTTGGGGGTGCGAGGGAGGTCACTGAAGCTTTCTTT. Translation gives CAIRLGGAREVTEAFF.

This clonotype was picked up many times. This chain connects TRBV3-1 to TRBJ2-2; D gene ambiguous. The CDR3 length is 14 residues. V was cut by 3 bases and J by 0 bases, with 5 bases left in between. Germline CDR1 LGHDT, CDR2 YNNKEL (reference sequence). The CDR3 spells CASSHGANTGELFF. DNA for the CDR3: TGTGCCAGCAGCCATGGCGCGAACACCGGGGAGCTGTTTTTT.

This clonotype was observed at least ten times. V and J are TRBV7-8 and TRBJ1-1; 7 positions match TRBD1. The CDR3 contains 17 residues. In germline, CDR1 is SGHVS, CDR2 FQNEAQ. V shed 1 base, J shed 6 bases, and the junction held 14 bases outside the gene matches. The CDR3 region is CASSLGYRGRQEAEAFF. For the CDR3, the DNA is TGTGCCAGCAGCTTAGGTTACAGGGGTCGCCAGGAGGCTGAAGCTTTCTTT.

Here the CDR3 reads CASSVDGGTGEQYF. The CDR3 coding sequence is TGTGCCAGCAGTGTCGACGGAGGAACTGGGGAGCAGTACTTC. This chain uses TRBV2 with TRBJ2-7, with D possibly matching TRBD2 (5 bases). Germline values: CDR1 SNHLY, CDR2 FYNNEI. The CDR3 loop spans 14 amino acids. Trimming stripped 4 bases from V and 7 bases from J, with 17 bases between.

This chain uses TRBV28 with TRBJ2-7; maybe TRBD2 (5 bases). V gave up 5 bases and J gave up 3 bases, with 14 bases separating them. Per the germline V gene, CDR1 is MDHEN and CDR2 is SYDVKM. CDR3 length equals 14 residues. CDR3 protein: CASSQRTGIYEQYF. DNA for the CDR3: TGTGCCAGCAGTCAGCGGACGGGGATCTACGAGCAGTACTTC.